This T cell receptor beta chain emerged from a study of blood T cell repertoires in COVID-19. Study at large: Material from acute and convalescent COVID-19 was sourced from the United States, Italy and Spain. PBMCs, B-cell-depleted T cells, or T cells provided the cDNA or gDNA that made up the material.

Study processing details: Reference gene primers were amplified, and this amplification served to estimate nucleated cell counts. The table came from immunoSEQ multiplex PCR; TCRdb's copy has only in-frame clones and leaves some out. V and J calls and clone size follow that table, whereas D and trimming were derived from the DNA. The table includes about 180,000 clones, approximately 87% detected once. Germline CDR1 reads LNHNV; CDR2 reads YYDKDF (reference sequence). After removal of 0 bases from V and 8 bases from J, the junction contained 5 bases not matched to a gene. The CDR3 has 15 amino acids.

This sequence originates from a man aged 65 to 85 with active or convalescent COVID-19. Source material: peripheral blood. The chain is built from TRBV15 and TRBJ2-1; the match to TRBD2 covers 9 bases. The CDR3 sequence: CATSRDQASGDEQFF. The CDR3, as DNA: TGTGCCACCAGCAGAGATCAGGCTAGCGGGGATGAGCAGTTCTTC.